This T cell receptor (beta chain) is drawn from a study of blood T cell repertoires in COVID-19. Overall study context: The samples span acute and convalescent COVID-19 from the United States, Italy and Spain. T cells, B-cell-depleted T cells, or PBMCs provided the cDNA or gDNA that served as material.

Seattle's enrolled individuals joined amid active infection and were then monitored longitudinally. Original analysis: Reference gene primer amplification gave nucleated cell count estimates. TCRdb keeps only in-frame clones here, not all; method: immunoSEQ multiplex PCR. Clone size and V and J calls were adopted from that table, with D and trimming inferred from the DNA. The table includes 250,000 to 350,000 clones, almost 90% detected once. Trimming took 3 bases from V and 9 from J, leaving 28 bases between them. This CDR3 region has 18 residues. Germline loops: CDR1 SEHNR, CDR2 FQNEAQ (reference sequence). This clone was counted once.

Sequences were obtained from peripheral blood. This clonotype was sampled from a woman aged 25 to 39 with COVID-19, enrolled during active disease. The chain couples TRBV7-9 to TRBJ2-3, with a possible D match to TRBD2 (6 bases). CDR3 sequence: CASSLEPWPGLRHWTQYF. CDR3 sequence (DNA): TGTGCCAGCAGCTTGGAACCGTGGCCGGGACTCCGACATTGGACGCAGTATTTT.